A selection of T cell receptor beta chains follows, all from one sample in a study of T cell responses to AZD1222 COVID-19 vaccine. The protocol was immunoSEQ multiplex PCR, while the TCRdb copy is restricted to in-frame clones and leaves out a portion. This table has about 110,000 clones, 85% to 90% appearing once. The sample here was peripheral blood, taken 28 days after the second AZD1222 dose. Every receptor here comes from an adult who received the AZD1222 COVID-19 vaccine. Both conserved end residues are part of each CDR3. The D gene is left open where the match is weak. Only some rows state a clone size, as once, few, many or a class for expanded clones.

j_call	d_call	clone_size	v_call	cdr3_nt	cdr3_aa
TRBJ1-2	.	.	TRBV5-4	TGTGCCAGCAGCCCTGACAGGAACTATGGCTACACCTTC	CASSPDRNYGYTF
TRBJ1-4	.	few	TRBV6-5	TGTGCCAGCAGCCTGACAGCTTCTAATGAAAAACTGTTTTTT	CASSLTASNEKLFF
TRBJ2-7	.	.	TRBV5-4	TGTGCCAGCAGCTTAAAGAGCTCCTACGAGCAGTACTTC	CASSLKSSYEQYF
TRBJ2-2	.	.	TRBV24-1	TGTGCCACCAGGTCAGGGGTCGGGGAGCTGTTTTTT	CATRSGVGELFF
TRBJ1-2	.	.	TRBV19	TGTGCCAGTAGCCCCGAAAACAGGGCAGGAGGCTACACCTTC	CASSPENRAGGYTF
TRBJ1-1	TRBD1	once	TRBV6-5	TGTGCCAGCAGTTACCCAGGGGGCACTGAAGCTTTCTTT	CASSYPGGTEAFF
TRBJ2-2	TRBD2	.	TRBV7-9	TGTGCCAGCAGCTTAAGCCTAGCGGGCCGGGGGACCGGGGAGCTGTTTTTT	CASSLSLAGRGTGELFF
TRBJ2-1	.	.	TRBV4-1	TGCGCCAGCAGCCAAGGCTACAGGGGACTTTACAATGAGCAGTTCTTC	CASSQGYRGLYNEQFF
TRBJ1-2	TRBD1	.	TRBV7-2	TGTGCCAGCAGCTTACAAAGGGACAGGGGGCCCGGCTACACCTTC	CASSLQRDRGPGYTF
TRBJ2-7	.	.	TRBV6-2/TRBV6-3	TGTGCCAGCAGTTACTCGATGTCGGGACTCGAGCAGTACTTC	CASSYSMSGLEQYF
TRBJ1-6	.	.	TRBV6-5	TGTGCCAGCAGTCCTAACCCCACTTCACCCCTCCACTTT	CASSPNPTSPLHF
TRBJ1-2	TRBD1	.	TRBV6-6	TGTGCCAGCAGTGGGGGACAGGGGGATAATGGCTACACCTTC	CASSGGQGDNGYTF
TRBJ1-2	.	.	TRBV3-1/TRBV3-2	TGTGCCAGCAGCCCCCGGCAGGGTGGCTTCCCGTATGGCTACACCTTC	CASSPRQGGFPYGYTF
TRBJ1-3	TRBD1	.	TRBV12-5	TGTGCTAGTGGCCCGACAGGGGGTTTCAACACCATATATTTT	CASGPTGGFNTIYF
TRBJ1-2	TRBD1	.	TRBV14	TGTGCCAGCAGCCATGTCCGGGACAGGGGCTATGGCTACACCTTC	CASSHVRDRGYGYTF
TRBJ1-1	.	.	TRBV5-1	TGCGCCAGCAGCCTGCAGGGAATTGAAGCTTTCTTT	CASSLQGIEAFF
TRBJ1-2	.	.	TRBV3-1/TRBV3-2	TGTGCCAGCAGCCAATCCTTTGACAGGATTAACTATGGCTACACCTTC	CASSQSFDRINYGYTF
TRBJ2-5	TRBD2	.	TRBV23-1	TGCGCCAGCAGTCCGACGACTAGCGAGCAAGAGACCCAGTACTTC	CASSPTTSEQETQYF
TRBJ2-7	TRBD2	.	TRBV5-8	TGTGCCAGCACCCTGAGCGGGAGGGCCGTATACGAGCAGTACTTC	CASTLSGRAVYEQYF
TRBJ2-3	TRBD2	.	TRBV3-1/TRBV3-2	TGTGCCAGCAGCCAAGATCAAGTAGCGGGGCCCTGGGATACGCAGTATTTT	CASSQDQVAGPWDTQYF
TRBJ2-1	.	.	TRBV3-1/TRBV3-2	TGTGCCTCAAGCTTTGAGGGGGGGGGCAAGAATGAGCAGTTCTTC	CASSFEGGGKNEQFF
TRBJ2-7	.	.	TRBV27	TGTGCCAGCAGTCCGAGGTACGGACACAGCCCAGCCTACGAGCAGTACTTC	CASSPRYGHSPAYEQYF
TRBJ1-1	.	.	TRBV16	TGTGCCAGCAGCCAAAGGGGGGAAATCGGCACTGAAGCTTTCTTT	CASSQRGEIGTEAFF
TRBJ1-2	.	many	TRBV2	TGTGCCAGCCAGGCGGGGGTCGGCTATGGCTACACCTTC	CASQAGVGYGYTF
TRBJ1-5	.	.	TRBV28	TGTGCCAGCATCCGTGGCTACCAGCCCCAGCATTTT	CASIRGYQPQHF
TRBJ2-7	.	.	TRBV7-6	TGTGCCAGCAGTTTATACGGGGACTACGAGCAGTACTTC	CASSLYGDYEQYF
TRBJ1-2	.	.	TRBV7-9	TGTGCCAGCAGCTTTGAGGGGCGCGGGGGCTACACCTTC	CASSFEGRGGYTF
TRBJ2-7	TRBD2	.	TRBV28	TGTGCCAGCATCCACCAGCGGGAGCGGGAGCAGTACTTC	CASIHQREREQYF
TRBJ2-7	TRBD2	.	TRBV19	TGTGCCAGTAGTATACTAGCGGGAGGCAGCTCCTACGAGCAGTACTTC	CASSILAGGSSYEQYF
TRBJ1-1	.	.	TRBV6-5	TGTGCCAGCACCCTGAATGGGCAAACTGAAGCTTTCTTT	CASTLNGQTEAFF
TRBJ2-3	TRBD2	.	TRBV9	TGTGCCAGCAGCGTAGACAGCGGGGGGGTCTGCACAGATACGCAGTATTTT	CASSVDSGGVCTDTQYF
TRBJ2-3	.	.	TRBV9	TGTGCCAGCAGCGTTTCCCGGACTAGCACAGATACGCAGTATTTT	CASSVSRTSTDTQYF
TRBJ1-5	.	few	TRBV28	TGTGCCAGCAGTTTTTCAGGTCAGCCCCAGCATTTT	CASSFSGQPQHF
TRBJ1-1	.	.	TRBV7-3	TGTGCCAGCAGCAGGGACCAGAACACTGAAGCTTTCTTT	CASSRDQNTEAFF
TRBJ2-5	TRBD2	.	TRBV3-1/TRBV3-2	TGTGCCAGCAGCCGACTAGCGGCAAGAGAGACCCAGTACTTC	CASSRLAARETQYF
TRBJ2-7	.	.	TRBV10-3	TGTGCCATCAGTGAACAAAGGACAGACTACGAGCAGTACTTC	CAISEQRTDYEQYF
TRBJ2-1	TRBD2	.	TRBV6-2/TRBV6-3	TGTGCCAGCAGTTACTCGAATCAACTAGCGGGGTTCAGTGAGCAGTTCTTC	CASSYSNQLAGFSEQFF